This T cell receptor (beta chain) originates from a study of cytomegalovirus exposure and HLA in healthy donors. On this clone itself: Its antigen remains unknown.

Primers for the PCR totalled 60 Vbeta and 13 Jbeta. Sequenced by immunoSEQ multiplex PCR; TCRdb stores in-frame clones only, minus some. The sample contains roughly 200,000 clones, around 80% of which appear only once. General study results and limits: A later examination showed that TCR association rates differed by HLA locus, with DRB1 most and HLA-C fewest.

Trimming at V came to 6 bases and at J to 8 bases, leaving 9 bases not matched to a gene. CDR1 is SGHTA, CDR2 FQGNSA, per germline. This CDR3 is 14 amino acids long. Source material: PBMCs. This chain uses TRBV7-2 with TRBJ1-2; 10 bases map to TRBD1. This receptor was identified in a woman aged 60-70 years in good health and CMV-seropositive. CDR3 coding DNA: TGTGCCAGCAGTCGGGGACAGGGGAATAAAGGCTACACCTTC. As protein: CASSRGQGNKGYTF.